The 23 T cell receptor beta chains in this list originate from one sample, sequenced in a study of CD8+ T cells in alopecia areata. Extracted RNA was reverse transcribed into cDNA, the sequencing template. TCRdb keeps only in-frame clones here, not all; method: immunoSEQ multiplex PCR. The sample consists of about 97,000 clones, roughly two fifths of them appearing once. Sequenced: CD4+ T cells sorted from blood. The receptors were gathered from a human donor with alopecia areata.

This sequence joins TRBV5-4 and TRBJ2-2; 7 bases match TRBD2. The CDR3 sequence is 17 residues long. Trimming removed 1 base from V and 0 bases from J; junction bases left unmatched: 6. CDR1 is SGHNT and CDR2 is YYREEE in the germline V gene (reference sequence). CDR3 sequence reads: CASSLLAATTNTGELFF. CDR3 DNA: TGTGCCAGCAGCTTGCTAGCGGCAACCACGAACACCGGGGAGCTGTTTTTT.

The chain has TRBV30 and TRBJ1-5, with 7 bases matching TRBD1. Germline assignment: CDR1 GTSNPN and CDR2 SVGIG (reference sequence). The CDR3 is made up of 14 amino acids. J gave up 5 bases and V 4 bases, and 8 bases lay outside the gene matches. The CDR3 spells CAWTAGTAYQPQHF. The DNA for the CDR3 is TGTGCCTGGACCGCCGGGACAGCCTATCAGCCCCAGCATTTT.

This clone was picked up a small number of times. The chain combines TRBV6-6 with TRBJ1-2, with no clear D. Germline lookup yields CDR1 MNHNY and CDR2 SVGAGI (reference sequence). V lost 3 bases and J lost 2, with 10 bases in between. There are 14 residues in the CDR3. CDR3 coding DNA: TGTGCCAGCAGTTATCCAGGAGGGAACTATGGCTACACCTTC. It yields the protein CASSYPGGNYGYTF.

This clone was detected only a few times. The rearrangement joins TRBV30 to TRBJ2-1, with D hard to call. V lost 4 bases and J 5 bases, leaving 12 bases between the germline ends. Germline CDR1 GTSNPN, CDR2 SVGIG (reference sequence). The CDR3 has 13 residues. This chain's CDR3 is CAWNFWQDNEQFF. Written as DNA, the CDR3 is TGTGCCTGGAACTTCTGGCAGGACAATGAGCAGTTCTTC.

This clone was seen only a few times. The rearrangement uses TRBV19 and TRBJ1-1; D uncertain. The length of the CDR3 is 14 residues. The V gene lost 8 bases and the J gene lost 1 base, with 14 bases spanning the gap. Germline V lookup: CDR1 LNHDA, CDR2 SQIVND (reference sequence). The CDR3 is CASRRGSSNTEAFF. The CDR3 DNA follows: TGTGCCAGTCGTCGAGGCAGCTCGAACACTGAAGCTTTCTTT.

This clone was seen only a few times. This chain links TRBV11-1 with TRBJ2-7; D is perhaps TRBD1 (7 bases). Looked up from germline, CDR1 is SGHAT and CDR2 is FQDESV (reference sequence). There are 13 residues in the CDR3. V was cut by 5 bases and J by 3 bases, with 11 bases left in between. CDR3 sequence reads: CASSGGTVYEQYF. In DNA, the CDR3 is TGTGCCAGCAGCGGGGGGACAGTCTACGAGCAGTACTTC.

The V gene is TRBV2, the J gene TRBJ2-7; perhaps TRBD1 as D (5 bases). Germline V gives CDR1 SNHLY, CDR2 FYNNEI. V shed 5 bases and J shed 4 bases, with 12 bases lying between them. The CDR3 covers 13 residues. Here the CDR3 reads CASSLSGRYEQYF. In DNA form, the CDR3 reads TGTGCCAGCAGTTTATCAGGGCGGTACGAGCAGTACTTC.

The rearrangement joins TRBV11-2 to TRBJ2-5; D is perhaps TRBD1 (5 bases). The germline gives CDR1 SGHAT, CDR2 FQNNGV. Trimming stripped 2 bases from V and 5 bases from J, with 15 bases between. There are 15 residues in the CDR3. The CDR3 nucleotides read TGTGCCAGCAGCTTAAATCCAGATTCAGGGGAGACCCAGTACTTC. It specifies CASSLNPDSGETQYF.

The rearrangement links TRBV29-1 to TRBJ1-6; 11 nucleotides agree with TRBD1. Per germline, CDR1 SQVTM and CDR2 ANQGSEA. This CDR3 comprises 13 residues. Trimming cost V 7 bases and J 8 bases; bases outside gene matches: 4. The DNA of the CDR3 is TGCAGCGCCGGGACAGGGGGTGATTCACCCCTCCACTTT. It codes for CSAGTGGDSPLHF. The full variable domain, rest sourced from reference TRBV29-1 and TRBJ1-6, is SAVISQKPSRDICQRGTSLTIQCQVDSQVTMMFWYRQQPGQSLTLIATANQGSEATYESGFVIDKFPISRPNLTFSTLTVSNMSPEDSSIYLCSAGTGGDSPLHFGNGTRLTVT.

V is TRBV14 and J is TRBJ2-5; no clear D. The length of the CDR3 is 12 residues. Germline CDR1 reads SGHDN; CDR2 reads FVKESK. Trimming removed 2 bases at V and 0 bases at J, with 1 base between. The chain's CDR3 is CASSQNQETQYF. DNA for the CDR3: TGTGCCAGCAGCCAAAACCAAGAGACCCAGTACTTC.

The chain links TRBV28 to TRBJ2-1; possibly TRBD2 for D (6 bases). The germline V gene encodes CDR1 MDHEN and CDR2 SYDVKM. V dropped 1 base and J dropped 0 bases, with 16 bases sitting between them. There are 18 residues in the CDR3. CDR3 in amino acids: CASSLYGGGILSYNEQFF. The CDR3 nucleotides are TGTGCCAGCAGTTTATACGGCGGCGGGATCCTCTCCTACAATGAGCAGTTCTTC.

This chain uses TRBV7-2 with TRBJ2-7, with 9 positions matching TRBD1. The CDR3 runs 16 residues. CDR1 and CDR2 from the germline V gene are SGHTA and FQGNSA. After removal of 4 bases from V and 5 bases from J, the junction contained 12 bases not matched to a gene. CDR3 sequence: CASSSSLGQGLHEQYF. Written as DNA, the CDR3 is TGTGCCAGCAGCTCCTCTCTGGGACAGGGTCTCCACGAGCAGTACTTC.

The chain carries TRBV29-1 and TRBJ2-3; D remains unclear. The CDR3 has 14 amino acids. CDR1 is SQVTM and CDR2 is ANQGSEA in the germline V gene. Trimming removed 3 bases at V and 6 bases at J, with 16 bases between. The CDR3 sequence is CSVELGSTPDTQYF. CDR3 coding DNA: TGCAGCGTTGAGCTAGGCAGCACGCCGGATACGCAGTATTTT.

This clone was observed a few times. This sequence joins TRBV7-2 and TRBJ1-2, with a weak D call TRBD1 (6 bases). The germline V gene has CDR1 SGHTA and CDR2 FQGNSA. The CDR3 extends over 13 amino acids. With 0 bases removed from V and 8 bases from J, the gap between germline ends came to 10 bases. This CDR3 is CASSLARQGGYTF. The CDR3 region has the DNA TGTGCCAGCAGCTTAGCGCGGCAGGGGGGCTACACCTTC. Full variable domain (missing parts from reference TRBV7-2 and TRBJ1-2): GAGVSQSPSNKVTEKGKDVELRCDPISGHTALYWYRQSLGQGLEFLIYFQGNSAPDKSGLPSDRFSAERTGGSVSTLTIQRTQQEDSAVYLCASSLARQGGYTFGSGTRLTVV.

The chain has TRBV28 and TRBJ2-5, with 7 bases lining up with TRBD1. The germline V gene encodes CDR1 MDHEN and CDR2 SYDVKM. Trimming cost V 4 bases and J 1 base; bases outside gene matches: 6. CDR3 length equals 15 residues. The CDR3 region is CASSSPHRGQETQYF. The CDR3 DNA is TGTGCCAGCAGTTCCCCTCACAGGGGCCAAGAGACCCAGTACTTC.

V and J are TRBV18 and TRBJ2-7; D perhaps matches TRBD1 (6 bases). CDR1 is KGHSH and CDR2 is LQKENI in the germline V gene. The CDR3 is made up of 14 amino acids. The germline V and J ends were trimmed by 3 bases and 1 base, with 10 bases remaining between them. CDR3 in amino acids: CASSPQGGSYEQYF. The DNA for the CDR3 is TGTGCCAGCTCACCCCAAGGGGGATCCTACGAGCAGTACTTC.

This clone appeared a few times. The chain employs TRBV29-1 and TRBJ2-5; 7 bases match TRBD1. Germline CDR1 reads SQVTM; CDR2 reads ANQGSEA. J was trimmed by 3 bases and V by 6 bases; bases with no gene match: 13. The CDR3 consists of 15 residues. In nucleotides, the CDR3 is TGCAGCGTCGCCCCCGGCTTCCAGGGGGAAGAGACCCAGTACTTC. Translation: CSVAPGFQGEETQYF.

This rearrangement joins TRBV5-1 to TRBJ2-5; 12 positions match TRBD2. J gave up 0 bases and V 5 bases, and 11 bases lay outside the gene matches. The CDR3 spans 18 residues. Germline V CDR1 and CDR2: SGHRS, YFSETQ. The DNA for the CDR3 is TGCGCCAGCAGTTATGGGACTAGCGGGCAGCAACACCAAGAGACCCAGTACTTC. This encodes CASSYGTSGQQHQETQYF.

The J gene is TRBJ1-5, the V gene TRBV30; weak D call: TRBD1 (6 bases). The ends were cut back, 1 base at V and 1 base at J, with 11 bases in the middle. This CDR3 is 15 amino acids long. Germline values: CDR1 GTSNPN, CDR2 SVGIG (reference sequence). The DNA for the CDR3 is TGTGCCTGGAGTGAAGGGGGGGAGAGCAATCAGCCCCAGCATTTT. The encoded protein is CAWSEGGESNQPQHF.

The chain recombines TRBV7-6 with TRBJ2-5; 8 nucleotides align to TRBD1. The CDR3 loop spans 16 amino acids. V lost 5 bases and J lost 1; bases outside the gene matches: 9. The germline V gene encodes CDR1 SGHVS and CDR2 FNYEAQ. The CDR3 bases are TGTGCCAGCAGCCCCTTACCACAGGGGGTCCAAGAGACCCAGTACTTC. This gives the protein CASSPLPQGVQETQYF. Filled out from reference TRBV7-6 and TRBJ2-5, the complete variable domain reads GAGVSQSPRYKVTKRGQDVALRCDPISGHVSLYWYRQALGQGPEFLTYFNYEAQQDKSGLPNDRFSAERPEGSISTLTIQRTEQRDSAMYRCASSPLPQGVQETQYFGPGTRLLVL.

V usage is TRBV4-1 and J usage is TRBJ2-7; 9 bases map to TRBD2. This CDR3 contains 15 residues. Losses at the gene ends were 0 bases for V and 6 bases for J; bases not matched to a gene: 6. The germline gives CDR1 MGHRA, CDR2 YSYEKL. DNA for the CDR3: TGCGCCAGCAGCCAAGATCCCCTAGCGGGACGCGAGCAGTACTTC. The encoded protein is CASSQDPLAGREQYF.

The V gene is TRBV30, the J gene TRBJ2-7; D might be TRBD1 (5 bases). The CDR3 covers 15 residues. Per the germline V gene, CDR1 is GTSNPN and CDR2 is SVGIG (reference sequence). V lost 4 bases, J lost 2 bases, and 18 bases lay in between. This chain's CDR3 is CAWNLGVGPAYEQYF. In nucleotides, the CDR3 is TGTGCCTGGAACTTGGGCGTGGGGCCAGCCTACGAGCAGTACTTC.

The rearrangement uses TRBV9 and TRBJ2-1; D is ambiguous. Germline V gene sequence: CDR1 SGDLS, CDR2 YYNGEE. There are 12 residues in the CDR3. Trimming took off 1 base at V and 6 bases at J, with 5 bases between the two ends. The CDR3 DNA is TGTGCCAGCAGCGTACTGGGCAATGAGCAGTTCTTC. It translates to CASSVLGNEQFF.